This T cell receptor (beta chain) was retrieved from a study of control samples from healthy donors and cancer patients. Profiled with immunoSEQ multiplex PCR; TCRdb holds only in-frame clones, not every one. The sample consists of approximately 99,000 clones, 82% of them appearing once. To note about this clone: The sample contains more than one DNA sequence encoding this CDR3.

CDR1 and CDR2 from the germline V gene are LGHDT and YNNKEL (reference sequence). V lost 5 bases, J lost 7 bases, and 14 bases stayed unmatched. The CDR3 length is 17 residues. The material sequenced was blood. This chain connects TRBV3-1 (or the pseudogene TRBV3-2) to TRBJ2-2; 9 bases are shared with TRBD2. The sequence was collected from a man younger than 35 in good health. The CDR3 sequence is CASSTRRGGAEDGELFF. CDR3 DNA sequence: TGTGCCAGCAGCACCCGGCGGGGGGGGGCAGAAGACGGGGAGCTGTTTTTT.